This T cell receptor beta chain was recorded in a study of cytotoxic CD8 clonotypes in ibrutinib-treated CLL (TCRdb year 2021). Concerning the study at large: In this cohort, approximately 15 patients were treatment-naive and about a dozen were relapsed/refractory, while 17 to 18 had unmutated IGHV. Responses were partial in roughly 25 patients and complete in 2; after median approximately 69 months follow-up, some 15 stayed in remission and 12 progressed. Of the 86 participants in the trial, 25 to 30 had longitudinal samples available. Every sample from remission and from progressive disease was obtained while the patients were still on ibrutinib. Cryopreserved peripheral blood mononuclear cells were collected before treatment, at response, and at either disease progression or sustained remission. An average of about 260,000 productive templates and 80,000 to 100,000 productive rearrangements was obtained per sample. The response samples were drawn at a median of roughly eleven months into treatment, with a range of roughly 6 to 40 months. Summary of the overall study and its limitations: Lymph node repertoires were not examined, and the timing of sampling was not matched between patients in sustained remission and those whose disease progressed. Baseline clonality exceeded that of age-matched healthy donors and correlated strongly with circulating CD8+ T-cell counts. Public clonotypes were rare and either shrank or stayed stable during treatment, and the rise in clonality at ibrutinib response reflected expansion of private clonotypes. Clonality increased at ibrutinib response, stayed stable in sustained remission, and fell back toward baseline at progression.

A MiSeq instrument was used for deep resolution sequencing, which targeted depths ranging from 1 in 1 million up to 1 in 200,000 T cells, with coverage averaging 10x for each clonotype. TCR beta libraries were generated with the immunoSEQ hsTCRB Kit. The original methods were these. The data were analyzed with ImmunoSEQ Analyzer and ImmunoSEQ Data Assistant, and V, D and J gene assignments followed IMGT definitions. Clonality was computed as one minus normalized Shannon entropy of productive rearrangement frequencies, ranging from 0 to 1. Only overrepresented clonotypes making up at least 0.05% of the repertoire of each patient were included in the public clonotype analysis. Approximately 12 repertoires from age-matched healthy donors, obtained from immuneACCESS, served as clonality controls. Drawn from immuneACCESS, this table holds only the in-frame rearrangements with V and J called that TCRdb kept. Clones are partly lost; checked studies trace under half to an unresolved V gene and leave the rest unexplained. Clonal size and the V and J genes are those of that table, whereas D and trimming came from the DNA. The sample yields about 300,000 clones; 70% to 80% were counted once. The ten largest clones represent around 5.3% of the sample.

Remarks on this clone: Its target antigen remains unknown. Nothing much larger sits one base from this clone, and base qualities are not available.

Trimming removed 5 bases from V and 5 bases from J, leaving 18 bases between the germline ends. According to the germline V gene, CDR1 reads SGHVS and CDR2 reads FNYEAQ. The cysteine opens and the phenylalanine closes a CDR3 of 15 amino acids. The sequence is cut down to CDR3 DNA, 45 bases in frame from base 1. The sample's time point label is to be understood as: progressive disease on ibrutinib. For TCR beta library preparation, approximately 2 micrograms of genomic DNA were extracted from the cryopreserved PBMCs. Longitudinal blood samples from CLL patients receiving ibrutinib monotherapy were subjected to high-throughput TCR beta sequencing. Patients were enrolled in a phase 2 open-label single-center ibrutinib monotherapy trial.

This chain is built from TRBV7-6 and TRBJ2-5; TRBD2 is a weak D gene call, 5 bases matching. The source is a human donor with chronic lymphocytic leukemia. The sequencing used PBMCs, collected at disease progression, from a patient treated with ibrutinib. The bases are TGTGCCAGCAGCAAGGCCGCTAGCCGTCAGGAGACCCAGTACTTC. This is translated as CASSKAASRQETQYF. Here the CDR3 is joined to the reference TRBV7-6 and TRBJ2-5 genes, and the full variable domain is: GAGVSQSPRYKVTKRGQDVALRCDPISGHVSLYWYRQALGQGPEFLTYFNYEAQQDKSGLPNDRFSAERPEGSISTLTIQRTEQRDSAMYRCASSKAASRQETQYFGPGTRLLVL.